Sequencing of this T cell receptor beta chain was carried out in a study of blood T cells in healthy people across ages. Findings and limits, study-wide: More naive CD4+ cells and higher diversity were found in long-lived than in aged donors.

CDR1 SGHTA and CDR2 FQGNSA come from the germline V gene. With V trimmed by 5 bases and J by 7 bases, 7 bases remained unmatched. The CDR3 extends over 15 amino acids. Peripheral blood was drawn, approximately 9.5 milliliters per donor. There were at least 5 micrograms of total RNA extracted from every sample. This clonotype was counted a few times. What it binds is not known. A second PCR, run for roughly 7 to 11 cycles, used a sample-barcoded 5' primer plus a J-beta primer mix. Unique molecular identifiers of 12 random nucleotides labeled each cDNA. A single record per CDR3 protein comes from TCRdb applying MiXCR to the 5' RACE reads. The sample records about 640,000 distinct CDR3 sequences, about 43% being singletons.

The chain is built from TRBV7-2 and TRBJ1-6; TRBD1 agrees at 8 bases. The sample comprised blood. The sequence came from a man aged 80 or over in good health. For the CDR3, the DNA is TGTGCCAGCAGCGAACTGACAGGGGTGAATTCACCCCTCCACTTT. Its translation is CASSELTGVNSPLHF.